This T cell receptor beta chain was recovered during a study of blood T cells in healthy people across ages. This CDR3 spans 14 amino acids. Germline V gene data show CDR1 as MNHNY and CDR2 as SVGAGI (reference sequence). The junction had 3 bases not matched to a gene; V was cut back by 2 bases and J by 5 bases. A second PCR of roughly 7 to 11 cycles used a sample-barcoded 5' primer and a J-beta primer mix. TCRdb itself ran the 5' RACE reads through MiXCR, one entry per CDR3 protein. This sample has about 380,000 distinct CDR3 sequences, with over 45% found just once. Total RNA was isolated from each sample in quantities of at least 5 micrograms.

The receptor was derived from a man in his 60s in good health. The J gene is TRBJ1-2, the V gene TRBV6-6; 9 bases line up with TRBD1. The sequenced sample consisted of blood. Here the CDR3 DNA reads TGTGCCAGCAGTTACCCGGACAGGGGATATGGCTACACCTTC. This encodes CASSYPDRGYGYTF.